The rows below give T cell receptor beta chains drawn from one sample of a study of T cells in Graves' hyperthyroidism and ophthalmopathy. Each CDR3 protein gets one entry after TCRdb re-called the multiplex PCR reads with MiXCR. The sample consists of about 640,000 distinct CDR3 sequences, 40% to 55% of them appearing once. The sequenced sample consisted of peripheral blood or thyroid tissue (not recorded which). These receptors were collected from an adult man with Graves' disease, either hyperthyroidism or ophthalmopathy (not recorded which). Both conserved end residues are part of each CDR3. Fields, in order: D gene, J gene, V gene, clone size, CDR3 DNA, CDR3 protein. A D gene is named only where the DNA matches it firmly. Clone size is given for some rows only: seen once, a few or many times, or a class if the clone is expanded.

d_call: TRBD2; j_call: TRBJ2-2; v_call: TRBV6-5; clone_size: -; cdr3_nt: TGTGCCAGCAGCCAAGGACTAGCGAACACCGGGGAGCTGTTTTTT; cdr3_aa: CASSQGLANTGELFF
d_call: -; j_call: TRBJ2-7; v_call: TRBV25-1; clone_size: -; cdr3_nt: TGTGTCAGCAGTGAGGCAGGGTGGTACGAGCAGTACTTC; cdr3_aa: CVSSEAGWYEQYF
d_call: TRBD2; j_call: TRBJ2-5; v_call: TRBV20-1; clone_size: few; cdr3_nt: TGCAGTGCTAGAGATTTAGCGGGAGAGACCCAGTACTTC; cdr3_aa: CSARDLAGETQYF
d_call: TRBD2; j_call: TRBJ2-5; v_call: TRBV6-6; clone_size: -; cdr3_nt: TGTGCCAGCAGAGGAGCGGGGCAAGAGACCCAGTACTTC; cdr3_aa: CASRGAGQETQYF
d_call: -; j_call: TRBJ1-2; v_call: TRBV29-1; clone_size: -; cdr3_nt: TGCAGCTTAGAGTCCATATCCGGCTACACCTTC; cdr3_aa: CSLESISGYTF
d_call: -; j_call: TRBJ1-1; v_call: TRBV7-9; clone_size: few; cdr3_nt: TGTGCCAGCAGACCGCTTGTCGGAACAGGGATCCTGATGGGGAACACTGAAGCTTTCTTT; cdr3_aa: CASRPLVGTGILMGNTEAFF
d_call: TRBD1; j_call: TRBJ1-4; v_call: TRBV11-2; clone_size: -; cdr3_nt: TGTGCCAGCAGCTTCGGGACAGCCATTGCAACTAATGAAAAACTGTTTTTT; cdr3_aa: CASSFGTAIATNEKLFF
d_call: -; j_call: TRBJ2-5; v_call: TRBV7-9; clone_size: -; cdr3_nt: TGTGCCAGCAGCTTAGGCGTGGGCGGGGGCCCTGAAGAGACCCAGTACTTC; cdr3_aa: CASSLGVGGGPEETQYF
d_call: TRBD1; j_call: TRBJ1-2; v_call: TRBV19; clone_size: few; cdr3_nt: TGTGCCAGTAGTTGGGGACAGGGAGATGGCTACACCTTC; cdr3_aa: CASSWGQGDGYTF
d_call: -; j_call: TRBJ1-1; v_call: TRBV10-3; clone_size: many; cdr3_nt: TGTGCCATCAGTGTTGGGGCAGGAGAAGCTTTCTTT; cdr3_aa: CAISVGAGEAFF
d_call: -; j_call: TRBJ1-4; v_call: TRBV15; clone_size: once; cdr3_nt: TGTGCCACCGGGACACCTAATGAAAAACTGTTTTTT; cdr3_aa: CATGTPNEKLFF
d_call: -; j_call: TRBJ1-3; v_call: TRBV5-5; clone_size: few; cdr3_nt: TGTGCCAGCAGCGGAGGGACAAACTCTGGAAACACCATATATTTT; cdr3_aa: CASSGGTNSGNTIYF
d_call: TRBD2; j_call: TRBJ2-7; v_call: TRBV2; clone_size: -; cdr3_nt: TGTGCCAGCAGGGCGGGGGGGCCCAACTACGAGCAGTACTTC; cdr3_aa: CASRAGGPNYEQYF
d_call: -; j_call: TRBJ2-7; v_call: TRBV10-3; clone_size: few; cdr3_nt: TGTGCCATCAGTGAGTCGGGGGACTACGAGCAGTACTTC; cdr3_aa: CAISESGDYEQYF
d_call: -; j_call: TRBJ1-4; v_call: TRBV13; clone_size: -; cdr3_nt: TGTGCCAGCAGCTTAAGGTCAGGGCCAGGTGAAAAACTGTTTTTT; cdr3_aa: CASSLRSGPGEKLFF
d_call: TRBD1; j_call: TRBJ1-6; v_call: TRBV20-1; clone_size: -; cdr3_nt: TGCAGTGCACCACCCCTGGGGACAGGGATTAGCTCCTATAATTCACCCCTCCACTTT; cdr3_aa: CSAPPLGTGISSYNSPLHF
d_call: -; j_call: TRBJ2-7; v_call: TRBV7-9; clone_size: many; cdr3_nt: TGTGCCAGCGGGGGGCAGTACTACGAGCAGTACTTC; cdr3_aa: CASGGQYYEQYF
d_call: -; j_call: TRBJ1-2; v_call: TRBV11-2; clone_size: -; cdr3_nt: TGTGCCAGCAGCCACGACAACGAGGGGAACTATGGCTACACCTTC; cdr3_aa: CASSHDNEGNYGYTF
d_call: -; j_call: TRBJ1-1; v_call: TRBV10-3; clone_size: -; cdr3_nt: TGTGCCATCCGCATAGGGGGTAACACTGAAGCTTTCTTT; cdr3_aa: CAIRIGGNTEAFF
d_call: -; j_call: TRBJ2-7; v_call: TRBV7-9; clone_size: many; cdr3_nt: TGTGCCAGCAGCTTAGGCCGGGACACCGACTACGAGCAGTACTTC; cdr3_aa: CASSLGRDTDYEQYF
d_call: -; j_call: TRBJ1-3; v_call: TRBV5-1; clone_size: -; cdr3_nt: TGCGCCTGCAGCGGAGCAGGGCATGGCGACACCATATATTTT; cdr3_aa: CACSGAGHGDTIYF
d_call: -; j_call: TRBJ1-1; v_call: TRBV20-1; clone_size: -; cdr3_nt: TGCAGTGCTAGAGATCGTAACGGACGTGACACTGAAGCTTTCTTT; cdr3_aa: CSARDRNGRDTEAFF
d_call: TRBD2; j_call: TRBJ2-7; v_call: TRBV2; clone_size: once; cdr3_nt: TGTGCCAGCAGTAAACTAGCGGGAGGCGCCTACGAGCAGTACTTC; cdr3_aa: CASSKLAGGAYEQYF
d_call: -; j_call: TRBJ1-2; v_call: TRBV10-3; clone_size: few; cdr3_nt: TGTGCCAGCCATGCGGGATTAGGGGACTATGGCTACACCTTC; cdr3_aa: CASHAGLGDYGYTF
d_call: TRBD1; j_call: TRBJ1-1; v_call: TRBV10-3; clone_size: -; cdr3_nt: TGTGCCATCAGGACCGGGACAGGGGGAAGAGGCACTGAAGCTTTCTTT; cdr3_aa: CAIRTGTGGRGTEAFF
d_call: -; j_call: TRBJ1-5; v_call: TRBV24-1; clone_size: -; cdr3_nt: TGTGCCACCAGTGATCCGGGACACCAGCATTTT; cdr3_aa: CATSDPGHQHF
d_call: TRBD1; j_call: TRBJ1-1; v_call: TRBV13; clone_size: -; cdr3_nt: TGTGCCAGCAGTTTAGGTCCTGCCTGGACAGGGGCGAACACTGAAGCTTTCTTT; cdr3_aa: CASSLGPAWTGANTEAFF
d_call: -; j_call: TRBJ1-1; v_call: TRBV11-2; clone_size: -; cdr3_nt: TGTGCCAGCAACACAGGGCTAGGGAAGACTGAAGCTTTCTTT; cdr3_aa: CASNTGLGKTEAFF
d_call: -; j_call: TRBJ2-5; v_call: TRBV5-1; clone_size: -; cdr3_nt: TGCGCCAGCAGCTTGGCAGGGAGAGAGGAGACCCAGTACTTC; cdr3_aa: CASSLAGREETQYF
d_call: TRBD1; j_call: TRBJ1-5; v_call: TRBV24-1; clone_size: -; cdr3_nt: TGTGCCACCAGTGGATTCAAAACCAGGGGGCGGCAGCCCCAGCATTTT; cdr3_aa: CATSGFKTRGRQPQHF
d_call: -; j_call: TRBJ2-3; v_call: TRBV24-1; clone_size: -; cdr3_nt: TGTGCCACCAGTGATTTAACAGGGTTAGCGGGAGATACGCAGTATTTT; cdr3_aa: CATSDLTGLAGDTQYF
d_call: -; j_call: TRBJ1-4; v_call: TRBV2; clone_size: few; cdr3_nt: TGTGCCAGCAGTACCTCAGGGGTGGGTAATGAAAAACTGTTTTTT; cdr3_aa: CASSTSGVGNEKLFF
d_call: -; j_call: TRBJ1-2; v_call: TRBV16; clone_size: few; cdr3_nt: TGTGCCAGCAGCCTACGGGACAACGAGAACTATGGCTACACCTTC; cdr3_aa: CASSLRDNENYGYTF
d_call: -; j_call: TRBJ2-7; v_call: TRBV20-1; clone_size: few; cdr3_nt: TGCAGTGCTAGAGAAGGGACGGCAGGAGTTTACGAGCAGTACTTC; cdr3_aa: CSAREGTAGVYEQYF
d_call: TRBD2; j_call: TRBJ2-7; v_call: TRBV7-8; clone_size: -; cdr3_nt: TGTGCCAGCAGCTCACGGACTAGCGGGGGGGTGTACGAGCAGTACTTC; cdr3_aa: CASSSRTSGGVYEQYF
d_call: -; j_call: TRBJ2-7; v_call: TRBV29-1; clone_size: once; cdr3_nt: TGCAGCACCGGGACTTACTACGAGCAGTACTTC; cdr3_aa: CSTGTYYEQYF
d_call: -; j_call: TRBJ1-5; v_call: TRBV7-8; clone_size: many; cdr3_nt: TGTGCCAGCAGTCCGGACCGAGGTAGCAATCAGCCCCAGCATTTT; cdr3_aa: CASSPDRGSNQPQHF
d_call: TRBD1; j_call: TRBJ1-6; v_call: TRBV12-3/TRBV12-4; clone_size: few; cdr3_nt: TGTGCCAGCAGTGGACAGGGGACGAATAATTCACCCCTCCACTTT; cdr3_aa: CASSGQGTNNSPLHF
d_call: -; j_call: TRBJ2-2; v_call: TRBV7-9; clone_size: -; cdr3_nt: TGTGCCAGCAGCCCATGGCAGGGAATCGGGGAGCTGTTTTTT; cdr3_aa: CASSPWQGIGELFF
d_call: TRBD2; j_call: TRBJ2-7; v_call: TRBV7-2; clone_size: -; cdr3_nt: TGTGCCAGCGGCGACCCACTAGCGCCCTACGAGCAGTACTTC; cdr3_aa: CASGDPLAPYEQYF
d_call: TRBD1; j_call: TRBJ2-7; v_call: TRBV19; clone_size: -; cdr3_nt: TGTGCCAGTAGTGCAGGGACAGTCTCCTACGAGCAGTACTTC; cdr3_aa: CASSAGTVSYEQYF
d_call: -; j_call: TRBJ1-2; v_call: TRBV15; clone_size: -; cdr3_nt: TGTGCCACCAGCGGTAACAGGGATGTGAATAACTATGGCTACACCTTC; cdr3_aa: CATSGNRDVNNYGYTF